This T cell receptor (beta chain) emerged from a study of human T cells and chemical hapten exposure. This CDR3 is built from 18 residues. The germline gives CDR1 MGHRA, CDR2 YSYEKL. V dropped 1 base and J dropped 0; count of bases not matched to a gene: 6. Noted time point: patch test 1, 2 weeks after DPC sensitization. The treatment is: therapeutic diphenylcyclopropenone sensitization with weekly scalp DPC. Unfractionated whole blood was the source from which total RNA was extracted. Original analysis: Between 23,224 and 690,600 TCRs appeared in each sample, and the median stood at approximately 100,000. MiXCR, applied by TCRdb to the RACE reads, yields one record per CDR3 protein. The V and J calls come from TCRdb's annotation, not from the publication. The sample has tens of thousands of distinct CDR3 sequences, over 7.5% seen once. Findings of the study overall: Relative to controls, expanded TCRs formed significantly more large CDR3 similarity clusters.

This clonotype has ten or more counts. Antigen specificity is unknown. The receptor was derived from a woman aged 40 to 50 with alopecia areata. Some clones in this sample may be carry-over from other donors' samples. The rearrangement uses TRBV4-1 and TRBJ2-6; 7 positions agree with TRBD1. The sequencing used whole blood, collected in connection with sensitization to the hapten diphenylcyclopropenone (DPC). CDR3 in amino acids: CASSQGPGQFSGANVLTF. CDR3 in DNA: TGCGCCAGCAGCCAAGGACCGGGACAGTTCTCTGGGGCCAACGTCCTGACTTTC.